This T cell receptor (beta chain) was identified during a study of technical replicates of blood from a few donors. TCRdb's copy holds only in-frame clones and misses some; the assay was immunoSEQ multiplex PCR. The table lists some 80,000 clones, roughly 77% of them singletons. This TCR was recovered from a human donor in good health. Some clones in this sample may be carry-over from other donors' samples. Sequencing input: PBMCs.

The CDR3 nucleotides read TGTGCCAGCAGTGATGGAGCGGGGAGCACAGATACGCAGTATTTT. This codes for CASSDGAGSTDTQYF. The V and J genes are TRBV6-1 and TRBJ2-3, with 7 bases identical to TRBD2. The germline CDR1 and CDR2 sequences are MNHNS and SASEGT. This CDR3 contains 15 residues. Unmatched junction bases numbered 3, after V lost 3 bases and J lost 0 bases.